These 26 T cell receptor beta chains share one sample of origin, sequenced in a study of blood T cell repertoires in COVID-19 (dated by TCRdb to 2020 to 2022). The method behind the library was the immunoSEQ multiplex PCR assay. Sourced from immuneACCESS, this table was stored by TCRdb with only in-frame sequences that have V and J called. A share of the clones is absent; for the studies checked, an unresolved V gene accounts for under half, and the remainder has no known explanation. In all, the sample holds fewer than 300,000 clones, and 91% of those were seen once. The ten most abundant clones make up approximately 2.1% of the sample. The source material was peripheral blood. The receptors were sampled from a young woman with COVID-19, enrolled during active disease.

The J gene is TRBJ2-7, the V gene TRBV5-1; 9 bases match TRBD1. CDR3 length equals 14 residues. Germline lookup yields CDR1 SGHRS and CDR2 YFSETQ. V was pared by 7 bases and J by 4 bases, with 9 bases of the junction left unmatched. CDR3 loop: CASFPGTGFYEQYF. In nucleotides, the CDR3 is TGCGCCAGCTTCCCCGGGACAGGGTTTTACGAGCAGTACTTC.

This chain uses TRBV6-5 with TRBJ2-7; D may be TRBD2 (5 bases). The CDR3 extends over 15 amino acids. V lost 6 bases and J lost 8, with 23 bases in between. The V gene's germline CDR1 is MNHEY and CDR2 SVGAGI. CDR3 sequence reads: CASSRRSADGQQQYF. The CDR3 DNA is TGTGCCAGCAGCCGAAGGTCAGCGGACGGGCAACAGCAGTACTTC.

The chain uses TRBV10-2 and TRBJ1-2, with TRBD1 matching over 9 bases. From germline, CDR1 is WSHSY and CDR2 SAAADI. After removal of 6 bases from V and 4 bases from J, the junction contained 9 bases not matched to a gene. This CDR3 has 15 amino acids. This CDR3 reads CASSDPAGQGYGYTF. Here the CDR3 DNA reads TGCGCCAGCAGCGACCCAGCGGGACAGGGCTATGGCTACACCTTC.

V usage is TRBV18 and J usage is TRBJ2-1; 14 nucleotides agree with TRBD2. The length of the CDR3 is 18 residues. With V trimmed by 4 bases and J by 4 bases, 9 bases remained unmatched. Germline V gene sequence: CDR1 KGHSH, CDR2 LQKENI. CDR3 residues: CASSRTSGRPVIYNEQFF. The CDR3 region has the DNA TGTGCCAGCTCACGGACTAGCGGGAGGCCCGTCATTTACAATGAGCAGTTCTTC. The full variable domain, in which reference TRBV18 and TRBJ2-1 provide the parts outside the CDR3, is NAGVMQNPRHLVRRRGQEARLRCSPMKGHSHVYWYRQLPEEGLKFMVYLQKENIIDESGMPKERFSAEFPKEGPSILRIQQVVRGDSAAYFCASSRTSGRPVIYNEQFFGPGTRLTVL.

V is TRBV2 and J is TRBJ1-5, with D tentatively TRBD1 (5 bases). Germline assignment: CDR1 SNHLY and CDR2 FYNNEI. With 7 bases removed from V and 4 bases from J, the gap between germline ends came to 14 bases. CDR3 size: 14 residues. The CDR3 is CASTQGGKNQPQHF. CDR3 nucleotide sequence: TGTGCCAGCACCCAGGGAGGGAAGAATCAGCCCCAGCATTTT.

This clone was seen just once. J is TRBJ1-1 and V is TRBV27; tentatively, D is TRBD1 (6 bases). CDR1 is MNHEY and CDR2 is SMNVEV in the germline V gene (reference sequence). This CDR3 has 14 amino acids. Trimming pared 2 bases from V and 7 bases from J, leaving 14 bases between. This CDR3 reads CASSLGRGPFEAFF. CDR3 nucleotide sequence: TGTGCCAGCAGTTTAGGCAGGGGCCCGTTTGAAGCTTTCTTT.

V is TRBV30 and J is TRBJ2-7; D is unresolved. The germline V gene encodes CDR1 GTSNPN and CDR2 SVGIG (reference sequence). The CDR3 covers 11 residues. Trimming took off 2 bases at V and 6 bases at J, with 8 bases between the two ends. The CDR3 bases are TGTGCCTGGAGTAGAGGCCTCGAGCAGTACTTC. Translation: CAWSRGLEQYF.

The rearrangement joins TRBV7-2 to TRBJ2-1; 7 bases are a match to TRBD2. CDR3 size: 13 residues. V lost 5 bases and J lost 6; bases outside the gene matches: 4. Germline V gives CDR1 SGHTA, CDR2 FQGNSA. The CDR3 DNA sequence: TGTGCCAGCAGCCCGGGACTACTCAATGAGCAGTTCTTC. It yields the protein CASSPGLLNEQFF.

The V gene is TRBV29-1, the J gene TRBJ1-1, with 7 bases aligning to TRBD1. Germline CDR1 reads SQVTM; CDR2 reads ANQGSEA. This CDR3 comprises 11 residues. V shed 8 bases, J shed 4 bases, and the junction held 4 bases outside the gene matches. CDR3 bases: TGCAGCCACGGGGACAGCACTGAAGCTTTCTTT. Protein: CSHGDSTEAFF.

This rearrangement joins TRBV4-2 to TRBJ1-3, with D possibly being TRBD1 (6 bases). This CDR3 is 14 amino acids long. V shed 2 bases and J shed 1 base, with 6 bases lying between them. Germline V gene data show CDR1 as LGHNA and CDR2 as YNFKEQ. Here the CDR3 DNA reads TGTGCCAGCAGCCAACAGGGGTCTGGAAACACCATATATTTT. It specifies CASSQQGSGNTIYF.

V is TRBV5-1 and J is TRBJ2-1; the D gene is possibly TRBD2 (6 bases). Looked up from germline, CDR1 is SGHRS and CDR2 is YFSETQ. V lost 4 bases, J lost 7 bases, and 15 bases lay in between. The CDR3 totals 14 residues. CDR3 protein: CASSPGTGGNEQFF. CDR3 sequence (DNA): TGCGCCAGCAGCCCCGGGACTGGGGGGAATGAGCAGTTCTTC.

CDR3 nucleotide sequence: TGTGCCTGGAGCATTTATGGGGGCAGGGCCAACGAGCAGTACTTC. It translates to CAWSIYGGRANEQYF. V is TRBV30 and J is TRBJ2-7; perhaps TRBD1 as D (6 bases). Per the germline V gene, CDR1 is GTSNPN and CDR2 is SVGIG (reference sequence). This CDR3 is built from 15 residues. Trimming shortened V by 3 bases and J by 5 bases, and 20 bases separated the two germline ends.

The chain employs TRBV19 and TRBJ1-1; 9 positions match TRBD1. This CDR3 is 15 amino acids long. Germline loops: CDR1 LNHDA, CDR2 SQIVND (reference sequence). J gave up 5 bases and V 4 bases, and 8 bases lay outside the gene matches. The CDR3 here is CASSKRDRVATEAFF. For the CDR3, the DNA is TGTGCCAGTAGTAAAAGGGACAGGGTGGCGACTGAAGCTTTCTTT.

This rearrangement joins TRBV27 to TRBJ2-2, with no clear D. With 7 bases removed from V and 3 bases from J, the gap between germline ends came to 6 bases. Germline lookup yields CDR1 MNHEY and CDR2 SMNVEV (reference sequence). The CDR3 sequence is 12 residues long. CDR3 region: CASTTHTGELFF. The CDR3, as DNA: TGTGCCAGCACCACACACACCGGGGAGCTGTTTTTT.

A single count supports this clone. The chain uses TRBV3-1 (or the pseudogene TRBV3-2) and TRBJ2-1, with D possibly matching TRBD2 (5 bases). The germline gives CDR1 LGHDT, CDR2 YNNKEL (reference sequence). V lost 4 bases, J lost 9 bases, and 10 bases lay in between. This CDR3 has 12 residues. The CDR3 DNA sequence: TGTGCCAGCAGCCGACCCGCGGGTGAGCAGTTCTTC. This sequence encodes CASSRPAGEQFF.

The chain is built from TRBV5-1 and TRBJ1-1; 7 positions agree with TRBD1. The V gene end was trimmed by 0 bases and the J gene end by 1 base; junction bases not matched to a gene: 3. The CDR3 totals 15 residues. Germline V gene sequence: CDR1 SGHRS, CDR2 YFSETQ. In DNA form, the CDR3 reads TGCGCCAGCAGCTTGGACGACAGGGCGAACACTGAAGCTTTCTTT. Protein sequence: CASSLDDRANTEAFF.

This clone was recorded once. The chain couples TRBV5-1 to TRBJ2-7; TRBD2 might be the D (6 bases). CDR1 and CDR2 from the germline V gene are SGHRS and YFSETQ. The CDR3 is made up of 16 amino acids. V lost 0 bases and J 0 bases, leaving 13 bases between the germline ends. The CDR3: CASSLAGLPNSYEQYF. DNA of the CDR3: TGCGCCAGCAGCTTGGCGGGACTCCCAAACTCCTACGAGCAGTACTTC.

The V gene is TRBV6-2 or TRBV6-3, the J gene TRBJ1-5, with 10 bases matching TRBD1. Unmatched junction bases numbered 4, after V lost 5 bases and J lost 6 bases. Germline values: CDR1 MNHEY, CDR2 SVGEGT. The CDR3 runs to 14 residues. The CDR3 DNA reads TGTGCCAGCAGTACGACAGGGGGCCCTCAGCCCCAGCATTTT. This encodes CASSTTGGPQPQHF.

This rearrangement joins TRBV6-5 to TRBJ1-6; TRBD1 aligns across 8 bases. The CDR3 sequence is 13 residues long. The junction had 3 bases not matched to a gene; V was cut back by 6 bases and J by 8 bases. Germline loops: CDR1 MNHEY, CDR2 SVGAGI. CDR3 region: CASRDRGYSPLHF. The CDR3 DNA is TGTGCCAGCAGAGACAGGGGATATTCACCCCTCCACTTT.

This chain uses TRBV29-1 with TRBJ2-7; D may be TRBD2 (6 bases). CDR3 length equals 13 residues. Germline V lookup: CDR1 SQVTM, CDR2 ANQGSEA. V was trimmed by 2 bases and J by 3 bases, leaving 11 bases between them. For the CDR3, the DNA is TGCAGCGTTGAAACCCCCGGGGGCTACGAGCAGTACTTC. Amino acids: CSVETPGGYEQYF.

The J gene is TRBJ2-7, the V gene TRBV28; 7 bases agree with TRBD1. With V trimmed by 5 bases and J by 2 bases, 15 bases remained unmatched. Germline lookup yields CDR1 MDHEN and CDR2 SYDVKM. This CDR3 comprises 17 residues. The DNA of the CDR3 is TGTGCCAGCAGTCCCCCCCTGCTTCGACAGGGAACCTACGAGCAGTACTTC. This encodes CASSPPLLRQGTYEQYF.

V and J are TRBV5-4 and TRBJ1-2; a weak D match, TRBD1 (5 bases). V lost 5 bases to trimming and J lost 7 bases, with 9 bases between them. The germline V gene encodes CDR1 SGHNT and CDR2 YYREEE (reference sequence). CDR3 length equals 11 residues. CDR3 nucleotides: TGTGCCAGCAGATTTGGGGCTGGCTACACCTTC. Translating gives CASRFGAGYTF.

This clone was picked up a small number of times. This sequence joins TRBV27 and TRBJ2-1; the match to TRBD2 covers 11 bases. The ends lost 7 bases at V and 0 bases at J; junction bases unmatched: 11. The CDR3 has 18 amino acids. CDR1 and CDR2 (germline): MNHEY, SMNVEV (reference sequence). CDR3 sequence reads: CASTVLAGEGISYNEQFF. The CDR3 DNA follows: TGTGCCAGCACCGTACTAGCGGGAGAAGGAATCTCCTACAATGAGCAGTTCTTC.

The V gene is TRBV5-5, the J gene TRBJ1-1; 7 bases match TRBD1. Trimming took 4 bases from V and 1 from J; bases not matched to a gene: 7. The CDR3 loop spans 15 amino acids. The germline V gene encodes CDR1 SGHKS and CDR2 YYEKEE (reference sequence). The CDR3 protein is CASSQGQHQNTEAFF. In DNA form, the CDR3 reads TGTGCCAGCAGCCAGGGACAGCACCAGAACACTGAAGCTTTCTTT.

This clone was recorded only once. V usage is TRBV9 and J usage is TRBJ1-2, with D possibly matching TRBD1 (6 bases). CDR1 is SGDLS and CDR2 is YYNGEE in the germline V gene. V lost 2 bases and J lost 4, with 15 bases in between. This CDR3 has 15 residues. For the CDR3, the DNA is TGTGCCAGCAGCGTCTCGGCGGCAGGGGCCTATGGCTACACCTTC. This sequence encodes CASSVSAAGAYGYTF.

The chain has TRBV28 and TRBJ2-1; 10 nucleotides agree with TRBD2. This CDR3 is built from 18 residues. The ends lost 8 bases at V and 2 bases at J; junction bases unmatched: 15. The germline gives CDR1 MDHEN, CDR2 SYDVKM. CDR3 sequence reads: CASLGMLAGAGPYNEQFF. CDR3 sequence (DNA): TGTGCCAGCCTCGGGATGCTAGCGGGAGCGGGCCCCTACAATGAGCAGTTCTTC. The variable domain in full, with the rest retrieved from reference TRBV28 and TRBJ2-1, is DVKVTQSSRYLVKRTGEKVFLECVQDMDHENMFWYRQDPGLGLRLIYFSYDVKMKEKGDIPEGYSVSREKKERFSLILESASTNQTSMYLCASLGMLAGAGPYNEQFFGPGTRLTVL.